These 7 T cell receptor beta chains were sequenced from one sample in a study of control samples from healthy donors and cancer patients (dated by TCRdb to 2018 to 2021). The method was the immunoSEQ multiplex PCR assay. TCRdb limited this immuneACCESS table to in-frame rearrangements with V and J called. A share of clones is missing; checked studies link under half to unresolved V genes, and the rest is unexplained. The sample contains 250,000 to 300,000 clones, approximately 80% of them found a single time. The ten biggest clones cover about 14% of the sample. The material sequenced was PBMCs. The receptors shown here come from a woman aged 55-70 years with lung cancer.

This sequence joins TRBV29-1 and TRBJ2-7; D call uncertain. The ends were cut back, 3 bases at V and 4 bases at J, with 16 bases in the middle. CDR1 SQVTM and CDR2 ANQGSEA come from the germline V gene. CDR3 length equals 14 residues. CDR3 sequence: CSVEIRDKLYEQYF. CDR3 coding DNA: TGCAGCGTTGAGATAAGGGATAAATTATACGAGCAGTACTTC.

About this clone itself: Within the sample, other DNA sequences also encode this same CDR3. The V gene is TRBV6-5, the J gene TRBJ1-5; D is unclear. There are 13 residues in the CDR3. CDR1 MNHEY and CDR2 SVGAGI come from the germline V gene. V lost 6 bases and J lost 1, with 7 bases in between. This chain's CDR3 is CASSSQSNQPQHF. In DNA, the CDR3 is TGTGCCAGCAGCTCACAGAGCAATCAGCCCCAGCATTTT.

The chain links TRBV5-4 to TRBJ1-4, with a possible D match to TRBD1 (6 bases). The V gene lost 5 bases and the J gene lost 8 bases, with 16 bases spanning the gap. CDR1 is SGHNT and CDR2 is YYREEE in the germline V gene (reference sequence). CDR3 size: 14 residues. This CDR3 is CASSRQVGGEKLFF. CDR3 DNA sequence: TGTGCCAGCAGTCGACAGGTCGGAGGAGAAAAACTGTTTTTT. Combining the CDR3 with reference TRBV5-4 and TRBJ1-4 gives the whole variable domain ETGVTQSPTHLIKTRGQQVTLRCSSQSGHNTVSWYQQALGQGPQFIFQYYREEENGRGNFPPRFSGLQFPNYSSELNVNALELDDSALYLCASSRQVGGEKLFFGSGTQLSVL.

The chain is built from TRBV10-1 and TRBJ1-1; perhaps TRBD1 as D (5 bases). CDR1 and CDR2 (germline): WNHNN, SYGVQD (reference sequence). V dropped 6 bases and J dropped 0 bases, with 8 bases sitting between them. The CDR3 runs to 13 residues. This CDR3 is CASSRVVNTEAFF. The CDR3, as DNA: TGCGCCAGCAGCAGGGTGGTGAACACTGAAGCTTTCTTT.

The V call is TRBV2, the J call TRBJ2-3, with D possibly being TRBD1 or TRBD2 (5 bases each). The CDR3 covers 13 residues. Trimming shortened V by 7 bases and J by 8 bases, and 16 bases separated the two germline ends. Germline V lookup: CDR1 SNHLY, CDR2 FYNNEI. CDR3 region: CASNEGPFTTQYF. CDR3 DNA sequence: TGTGCCAGCAACGAGGGGCCGTTTACTACGCAGTATTTT.

This chain links TRBV28 with TRBJ2-7, with 7 positions matching TRBD1. V shed 6 bases and J 2 bases; nucleotides not matched to a gene: 13. The CDR3 has 16 residues. Germline V lookup: CDR1 MDHEN, CDR2 SYDVKM. The CDR3 nucleotides read TGTGCCAGCAGCTCGACAGGGATATCGAGCCCCTACGAGCAGTACTTC. Its translation is CASSSTGISSPYEQYF.

The sample holds many counts of this clone. V and J are TRBV4-1 and TRBJ2-3, with a weak D call TRBD1 (5 bases). Trimming removed 0 bases from V and 4 bases from J, with 5 bases in between. In germline, CDR1 is MGHRA, CDR2 YSYEKL. The CDR3 is made up of 13 amino acids. The CDR3 DNA follows: TGCGCCAGCAGCCAAGAGGGGCCAGATACGCAGTATTTT. Residues: CASSQEGPDTQYF.